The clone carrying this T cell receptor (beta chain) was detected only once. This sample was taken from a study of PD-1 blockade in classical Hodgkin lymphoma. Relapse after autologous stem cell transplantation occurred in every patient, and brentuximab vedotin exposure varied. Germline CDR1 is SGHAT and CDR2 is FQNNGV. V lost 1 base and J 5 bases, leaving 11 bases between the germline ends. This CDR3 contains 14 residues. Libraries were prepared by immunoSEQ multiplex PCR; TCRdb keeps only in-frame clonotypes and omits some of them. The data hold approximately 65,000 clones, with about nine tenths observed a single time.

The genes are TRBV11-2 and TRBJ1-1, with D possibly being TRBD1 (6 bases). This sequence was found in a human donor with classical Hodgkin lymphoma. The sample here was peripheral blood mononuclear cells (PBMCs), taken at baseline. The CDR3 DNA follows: TGTGCCAGCAGCTTAGCCCCTACAGGGACTGAAGCTTTCTTT. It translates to CASSLAPTGTEAFF.